This T cell receptor beta chain was sequenced during a study of blood T cells in healthy people across ages. CDR1 is SGHRS and CDR2 is YFSETQ in the germline V gene. The CDR3 runs to 16 residues. The sample providers were healthy Caucasian people from Russia, aged roughly 6 to 90. Per sample, at least 6 micrograms of total RNA were extracted. Study-level findings and limits: Not knowing donor CMV status may have confounded expanded clonotype changes.

Next came a second PCR, run for about 6 to 12 cycles, which used a sample-barcoded 5' primer along with a J-beta primer mix. The study obtained at least 3 million CDR3-containing paired-end reads from every sample. TCRdb itself ran the 5' RACE reads through MiXCR, one entry per CDR3 protein. This table has 600,000 or so distinct CDR3 sequences, about 30% appearing once. The sample holds a few counts of this clonotype. The antigen is undetermined. This sequence originates from a woman aged 80 or over in good health. The chain couples TRBV5-1 to TRBJ2-1; 9 bases are a match to TRBD2. The tail of the sequence fits TRBJ2-7 better, so the J call may be wrong. The sequenced material came from blood. Here the CDR3 DNA reads TGCGCCAGCTCCGGAAGCGGGGGGTTCTCCTACAATGAGCAGTACTTC. Its protein product is CASSGSGGFSYNEQYF.